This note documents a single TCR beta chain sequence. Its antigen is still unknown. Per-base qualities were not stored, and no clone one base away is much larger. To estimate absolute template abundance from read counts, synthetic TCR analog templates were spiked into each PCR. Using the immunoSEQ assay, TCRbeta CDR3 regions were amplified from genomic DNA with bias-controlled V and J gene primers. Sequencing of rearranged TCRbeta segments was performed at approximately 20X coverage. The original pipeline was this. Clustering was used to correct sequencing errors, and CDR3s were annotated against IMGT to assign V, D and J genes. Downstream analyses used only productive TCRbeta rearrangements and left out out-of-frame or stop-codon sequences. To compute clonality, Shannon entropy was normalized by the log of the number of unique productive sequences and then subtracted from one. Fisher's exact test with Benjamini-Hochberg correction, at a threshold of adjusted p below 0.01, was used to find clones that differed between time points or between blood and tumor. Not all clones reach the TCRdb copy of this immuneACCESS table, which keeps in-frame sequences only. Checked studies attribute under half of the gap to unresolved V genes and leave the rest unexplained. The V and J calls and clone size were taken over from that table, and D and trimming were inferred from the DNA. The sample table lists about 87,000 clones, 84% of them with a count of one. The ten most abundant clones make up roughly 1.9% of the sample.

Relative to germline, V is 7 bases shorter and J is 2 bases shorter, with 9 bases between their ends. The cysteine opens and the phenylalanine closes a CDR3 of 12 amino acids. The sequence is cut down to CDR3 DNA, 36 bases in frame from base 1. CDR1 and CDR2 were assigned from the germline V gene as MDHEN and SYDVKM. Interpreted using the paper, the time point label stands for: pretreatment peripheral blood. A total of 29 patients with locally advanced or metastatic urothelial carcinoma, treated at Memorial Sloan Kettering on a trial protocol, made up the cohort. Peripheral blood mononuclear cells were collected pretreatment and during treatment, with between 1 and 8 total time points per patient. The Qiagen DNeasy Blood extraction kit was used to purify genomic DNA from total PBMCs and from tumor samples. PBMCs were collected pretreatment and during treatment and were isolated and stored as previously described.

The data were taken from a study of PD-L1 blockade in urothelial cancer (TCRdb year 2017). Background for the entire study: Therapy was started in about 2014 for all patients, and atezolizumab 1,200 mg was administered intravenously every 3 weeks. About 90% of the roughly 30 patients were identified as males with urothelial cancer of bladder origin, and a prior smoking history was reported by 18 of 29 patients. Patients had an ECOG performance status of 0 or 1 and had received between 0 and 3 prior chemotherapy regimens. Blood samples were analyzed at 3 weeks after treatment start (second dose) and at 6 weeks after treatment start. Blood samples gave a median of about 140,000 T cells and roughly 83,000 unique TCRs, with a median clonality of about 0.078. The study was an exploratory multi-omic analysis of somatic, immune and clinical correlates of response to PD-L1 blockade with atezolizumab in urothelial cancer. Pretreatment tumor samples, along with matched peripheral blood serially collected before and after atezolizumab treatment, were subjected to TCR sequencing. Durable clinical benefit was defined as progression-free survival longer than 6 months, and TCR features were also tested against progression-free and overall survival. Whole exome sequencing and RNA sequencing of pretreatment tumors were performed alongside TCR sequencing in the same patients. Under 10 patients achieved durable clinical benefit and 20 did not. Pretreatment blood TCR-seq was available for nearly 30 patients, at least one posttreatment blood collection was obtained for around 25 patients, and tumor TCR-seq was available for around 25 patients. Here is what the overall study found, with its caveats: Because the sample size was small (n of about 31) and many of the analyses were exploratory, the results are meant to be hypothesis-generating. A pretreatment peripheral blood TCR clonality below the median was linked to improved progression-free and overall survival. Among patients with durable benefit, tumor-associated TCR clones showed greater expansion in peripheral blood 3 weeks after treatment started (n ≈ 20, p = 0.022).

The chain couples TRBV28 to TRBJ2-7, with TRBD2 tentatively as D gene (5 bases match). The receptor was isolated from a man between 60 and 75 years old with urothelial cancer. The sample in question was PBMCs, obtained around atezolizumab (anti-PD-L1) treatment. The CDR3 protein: CASNTGTYEQYF. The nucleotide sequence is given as TGTGCCAGCAATACGGGGACCTACGAGCAGTACTTC. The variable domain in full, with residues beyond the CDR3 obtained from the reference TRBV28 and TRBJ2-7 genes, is DVKVTQSSRYLVKRTGEKVFLECVQDMDHENMFWYRQDPGLGLRLIYFSYDVKMKEKGDIPEGYSVSREKKERFSLILESASTNQTSMYLCASNTGTYEQYFGPGTRLTVT.